This T cell receptor beta chain was obtained from a study of T cell changes during pregnancy in multiple sclerosis. TCRdb keeps only in-frame clones here, not all; method: immunoSEQ multiplex PCR. There are 40,000 to 60,000 clones in the sample; nearly 95% occur only once, and 0.5% lies in the top ten. Germline V lookup: CDR1 MDHEN, CDR2 SYDVKM. This CDR3 comprises 20 residues. The V and J ends lost 3 bases and 0 bases, in that order; junction bases with no gene match: 19. The input for sequencing was CD4+ T cells from peripheral blood mononuclear cells, taken in the third trimester of pregnancy. The clonotype originates from a female donor with multiple sclerosis, enrolled in a pregnancy study. The V and J genes are TRBV28 and TRBJ1-2, with TRBD1 identical over 7 bases. This chain's CDR3 is CASSFGSSFGYRGPNYGYTF. The CDR3 DNA sequence: TGTGCCAGCAGTTTCGGGTCGTCTTTCGGGTACAGGGGACCTAACTATGGCTACACCTTC.